This TCR beta chain was obtained from a study of blood T cells in healthy people across ages. For the study at large: T cells yielded about one barcoded beta molecule per two cells through template switching.

This clonotype was seen only once. The target antigen is unknown. It was with a sample-barcoded 5' primer and a J-beta primer mix that a second PCR of about 7 to 12 cycles was run. TCRdb redid the calling of the 5' RACE reads with MiXCR, one entry per CDR3 protein. The profile shows hundreds of thousands of distinct CDR3 sequences, about 48% of them singletons. Broader study findings: Diversity of TCR beta correlated strongly with naive T cell percentage. Naive CD4+ cells and diversity were both higher in long-lived donors than in aged donors. Lack of knowledge of donor CMV status possibly confounded expanded clonotype changes.

The origin of this receptor is a young man in good health. Sequenced input: blood.

In DNA, the CDR3 is TGTGCCAGCAGCCAAGAAGGAGACTGGGGGGAGACCCAGTACTTC. It codes for CASSQEGDWGETQYF. The chain employs TRBV4-2 and TRBJ2-5; possibly TRBD1 or TRBD2 for D (5 bases each). Germline loops: CDR1 LGHNA, CDR2 YNFKEQ. V was pared by 0 bases and J by 5 bases, with 13 bases between. The CDR3 is 15 residues long.